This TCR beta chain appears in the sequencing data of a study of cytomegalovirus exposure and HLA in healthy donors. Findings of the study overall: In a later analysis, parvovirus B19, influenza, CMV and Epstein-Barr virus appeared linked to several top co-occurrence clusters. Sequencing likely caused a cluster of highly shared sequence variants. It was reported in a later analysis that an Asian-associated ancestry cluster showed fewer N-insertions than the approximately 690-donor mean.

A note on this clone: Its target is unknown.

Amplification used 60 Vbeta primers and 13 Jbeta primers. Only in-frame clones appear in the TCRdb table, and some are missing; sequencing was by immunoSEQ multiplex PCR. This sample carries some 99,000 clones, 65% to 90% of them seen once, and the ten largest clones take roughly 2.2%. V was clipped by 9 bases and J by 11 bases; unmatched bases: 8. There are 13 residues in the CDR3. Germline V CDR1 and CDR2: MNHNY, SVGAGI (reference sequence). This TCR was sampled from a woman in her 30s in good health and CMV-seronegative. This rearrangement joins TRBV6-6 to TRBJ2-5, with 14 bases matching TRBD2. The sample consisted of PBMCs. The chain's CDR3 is CASCGTSGSRQYF. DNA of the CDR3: TGTGCCAGTTGCGGGACTAGCGGGAGCCGGCAGTACTTC.